Sequencing of this TCR beta chain was carried out in a study of CD8+ T cells in alopecia areata. Unmatched junction bases numbered 9, after V lost 2 bases and J lost 4 bases. Germline V lookup: CDR1 SQVTM, CDR2 ANQGSEA. This CDR3 contains 15 residues. cDNA reverse transcribed from extracted RNA served as the sequencing template. Produced via immunoSEQ multiplex PCR; TCRdb's table is partial and in-frame only. The repertoire consists of about 200,000 clones, with about three fifths occurring once and the leading ten covering around 0.46%. Sequenced material: CD4+ T cells sorted from blood, taken at week 0. This rearrangement joins TRBV29-1 to TRBJ1-2; 8 positions match TRBD1. This receptor was identified in a human donor with alopecia areata. CDR3 amino acids: CSVEHGQGSSYGYTF. CDR3 bases: TGCAGCGTTGAACACGGACAGGGATCAAGCTATGGCTACACCTTC. The full variable domain, its missing parts supplied by reference TRBV29-1 and TRBJ1-2, is SAVISQKPSRDICQRGTSLTIQCQVDSQVTMMFWYRQQPGQSLTLIATANQGSEATYESGFVIDKFPISRPNLTFSTLTVSNMSPEDSSIYLCSVEHGQGSSYGYTFGSGTRLTVV.